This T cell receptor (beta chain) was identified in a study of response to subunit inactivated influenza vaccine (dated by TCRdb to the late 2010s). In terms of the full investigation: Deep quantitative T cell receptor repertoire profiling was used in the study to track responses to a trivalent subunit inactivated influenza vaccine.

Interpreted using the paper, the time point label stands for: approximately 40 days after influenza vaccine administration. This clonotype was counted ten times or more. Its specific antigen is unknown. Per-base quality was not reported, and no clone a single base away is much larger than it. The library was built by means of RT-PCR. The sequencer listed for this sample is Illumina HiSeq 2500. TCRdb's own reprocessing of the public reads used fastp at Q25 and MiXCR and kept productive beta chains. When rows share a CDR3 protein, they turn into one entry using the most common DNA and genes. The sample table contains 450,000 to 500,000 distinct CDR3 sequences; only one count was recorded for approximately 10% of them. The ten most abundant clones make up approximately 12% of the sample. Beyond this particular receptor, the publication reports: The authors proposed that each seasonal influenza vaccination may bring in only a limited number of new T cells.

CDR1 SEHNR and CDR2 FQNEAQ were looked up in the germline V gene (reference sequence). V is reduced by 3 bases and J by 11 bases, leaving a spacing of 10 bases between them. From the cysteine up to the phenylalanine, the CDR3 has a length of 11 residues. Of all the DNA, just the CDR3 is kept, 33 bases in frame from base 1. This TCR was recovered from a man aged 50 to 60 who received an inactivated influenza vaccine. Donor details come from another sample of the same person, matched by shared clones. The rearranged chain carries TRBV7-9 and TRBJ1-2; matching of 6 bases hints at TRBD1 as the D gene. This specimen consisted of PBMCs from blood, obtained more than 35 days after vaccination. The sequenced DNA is TGTGCCAGCAGCTTCGGACAGCAATACACCTTC. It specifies CASSFGQQYTF. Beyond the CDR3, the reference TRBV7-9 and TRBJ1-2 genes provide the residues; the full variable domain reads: DTGVSQNPRHKITKRGQNVTFRCDPISEHNRLYWYRQTLGQGPEFLTYFQNEAQLEKSRLLSDRFSAERPKGSFSTLEIQRTEQGDSAMYLCASSFGQQYTFGSGTRLTVV.